This TCR beta chain is from a study of breast tumors, draining lymph nodes, adjacent tissues. The lymph nodes were axillary draining lymph nodes from breast cancer patients. TCRdb used MiXCR to reprocess the multiplex PCR reads, holding one entry per CDR3 protein. Of under 250,000 distinct CDR3 sequences in the sample, 32% were seen once. The germline V gene has CDR1 MNHNS and CDR2 SASEGT. This CDR3 is 13 amino acids long. Trimming shortened V by 7 bases and J by 8 bases, and 15 bases separated the two germline ends. As regards this clonotype: A much more abundant neighbour one base away suggests this may be a read error.

The material sequenced was axillary lymph node tissue. This receptor was identified in a female donor with breast cancer. Some clones in this sample may be carry-over from other donors' samples. The rearrangement uses TRBV6-1 and TRBJ2-1; D is ambiguous. CDR3 DNA: TGTGCCAGCACTCTGGACCTCCGGGATGAGCAGTTCTTC. Translated: CASTLDLRDEQFF.